This T cell receptor (beta chain) was sequenced for a study of glioma-infiltrating T cells. As to this clonotype: The antigen is not known. A much larger clone lies one base from this, so it may be a read error.

The CDR3 is 17 amino acids. Germline CDR1 is SGHTA and CDR2 is FQGTGA. Study-wide results and caveats: Non-neoplastic patients had below-expected tissue-blood divergence, while all gliomas exceeded expectation. Tissue and blood shared very few CDR3 sequences.

Amplification of TCR alpha and beta CDR3 regions from RNA used iRepertoire nested multiplex PCR. Input was roughly 85-450 ng of tissue mRNA or PBMC total RNA. One entry per CDR3 protein, called by TCRdb with MiXCR from the multiplex PCR reads. This sample has approximately 45,000 distinct CDR3 sequences, with around 22% found just once. The sequencing sample was made of glioma tissue, nonneoplastic brain tissue, or PBMCs (not recorded which). V is TRBV7-3 and J is TRBJ2-1, with 7 bases fitting TRBD2. The origin of this receptor is a human donor with low-grade glioma or glioblastoma, undergoing nonglioma brain surgery, or in good health (not recorded which). CDR3 region: CASSLQGGSGAYNDQFF. The CDR3 nucleotides are TGTGCCAGCAGCTTACAGGGCGGGAGTGGAGCCTACAATGACCAGTTCTTC.